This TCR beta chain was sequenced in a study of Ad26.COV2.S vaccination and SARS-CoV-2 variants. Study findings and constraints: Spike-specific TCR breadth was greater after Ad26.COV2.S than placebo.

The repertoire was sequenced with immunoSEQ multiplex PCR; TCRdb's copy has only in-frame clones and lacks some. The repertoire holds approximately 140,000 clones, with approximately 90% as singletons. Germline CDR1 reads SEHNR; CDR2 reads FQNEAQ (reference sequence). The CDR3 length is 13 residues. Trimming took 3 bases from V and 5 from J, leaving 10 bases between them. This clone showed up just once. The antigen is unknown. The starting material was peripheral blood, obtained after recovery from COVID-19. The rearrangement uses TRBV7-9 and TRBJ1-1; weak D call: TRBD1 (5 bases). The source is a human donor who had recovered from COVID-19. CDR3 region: CASSFRAFTEAFF. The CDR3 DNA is TGTGCCAGCAGCTTCAGGGCATTTACTGAAGCTTTCTTT.